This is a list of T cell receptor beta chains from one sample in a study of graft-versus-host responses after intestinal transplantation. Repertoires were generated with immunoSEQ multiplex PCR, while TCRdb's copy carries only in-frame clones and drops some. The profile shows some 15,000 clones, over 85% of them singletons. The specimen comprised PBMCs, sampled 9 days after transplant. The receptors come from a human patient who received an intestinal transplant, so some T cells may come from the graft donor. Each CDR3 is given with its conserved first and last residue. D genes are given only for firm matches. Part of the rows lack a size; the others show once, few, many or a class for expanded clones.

TGTGCCAGCAGCGATCCCGTGGGCCGCGACACCGGGGAGCTGTTTTTT CASSDPVGRDTGELFF . TRBV28 16 TRBJ2-2 .
TGTGCCAGCAGCGCACAGGAGAGCTCCTACGAGCAGTACTTC CASSAQESSYEQYF . TRBV9 14 TRBJ2-7 .
TGTGCCAGCAGCTCCTTACTGGGTGGCACAGATACGCAGTATTTT CASSSLLGGTDTQYF . TRBV7-9 15 TRBJ2-3 .
TGTGCCAGCAGTTTCCGGGGGGCCGCTGGAAACACCATATATTTT CASSFRGAAGNTIYF . TRBV28 15 TRBJ1-3 .
TGTGCCAGCAGCGGTCGGGACCTCTACAATGAGCAGTTCTTC CASSGRDLYNEQFF . TRBV9 14 TRBJ2-1 .
TGTGCCAGCAGCGTAGAGGGGGCAGAGGAAGCTTTCTTT CASSVEGAEEAFF . TRBV9 13 TRBJ1-1 TRBD1
TGTGCCAGCAGCTTAAACTCCGGGGCGGGAGGCCCGACAGATACGCAGTATTTT CASSLNSGAGGPTDTQYF . TRBV7-3 18 TRBJ2-3 TRBD2
TGTGCCAGCAGTTCGACAGGGGATGCCTATGGCTACACCTTC CASSSTGDAYGYTF . TRBV6-5 14 TRBJ1-2 TRBD1
TGTGCCAGCAGTTACTCGCAGATTGGAAACACCATATATTTT CASSYSQIGNTIYF few TRBV6-5 14 TRBJ1-3 .
TGTGCCAGCAGTTTACACGGACAGGACTATGGCTACACCTTC CASSLHGQDYGYTF . TRBV28 14 TRBJ1-2 TRBD1
TGTGCCAGCAGCTTAGGTTCGTCCGGAGGTGAGCAGTTCTTC CASSLGSSGGEQFF . TRBV13 14 TRBJ2-1 .
TGTGCCAGTAGTATGTATCGTGGCAGCAATCAGCCCCAGCATTTT CASSMYRGSNQPQHF . TRBV19 15 TRBJ1-5 .